One and the same sample provided the 26 T cell receptor beta chains below, sequenced in a study of sequential checkpoint blockade in melanoma. Regarding treatment: randomized to nivolumab then ipilimumab (arm A) or the reverse (arm B). Clones were read by immunoSEQ multiplex PCR, and TCRdb kept only the in-frame ones, dropping some. The profile shows more than 30,000 clones, under 35% of them singletons. Sample: tumor tissue (inferred from file names), taken from a patient given nivolumab and ipilimumab in sequence. All receptors come from a human donor with melanoma.

The chain recombines TRBV23-1 with TRBJ1-1, with unresolved D. TRBV23-1 is an open reading frame, and its role is uncertain. This CDR3 contains 17 residues. Trimming removed 0 bases at V and 1 base at J, with 15 bases between. CDR3 region: CASSQSWTPEGNTEAFF. The CDR3 DNA reads as TGCGCCAGCAGTCAATCGTGGACTCCCGAGGGGAACACTGAAGCTTTCTTT.

The gene calls are TRBV11-3 and TRBJ2-3; D might be TRBD2 (5 bases). Per the germline V gene, CDR1 is SGHNT and CDR2 is YENEEA. V lost 4 bases and J 6 bases, leaving 17 bases between the germline ends. The CDR3 contains 15 residues. CDR3 protein: CASSSPLERRDTQYF. The CDR3 DNA follows: TGTGCCAGCAGCTCGCCCCTCGAAAGGAGGGATACGCAGTATTTT.

The V and J genes are TRBV9 and TRBJ2-2, with TRBD1 matching over 7 bases. CDR1 SGDLS and CDR2 YYNGEE come from the germline V gene. This CDR3 has 16 residues. Germline trimming cut 9 bases from V and 2 bases from J; bases unmatched to any gene: 13. DNA for the CDR3: TGTGCCATCGGACAGGCCCGACGGGAAAACACCGGGGAGCTGTTTTTT. Translation gives CAIGQARRENTGELFF.

The V gene is TRBV29-1, the J gene TRBJ2-3; D assignment may be TRBD1 or TRBD2 (6 bases each). Germline CDR1 SQVTM, CDR2 ANQGSEA. The ends were cut back, 2 bases at V and 4 bases at J, with 16 bases in the middle. The CDR3 is 15 residues long. CDR3 sequence reads: CSVESLGGRADTQYF. CDR3 in DNA: TGCAGCGTTGAATCCCTGGGGGGCAGAGCAGATACGCAGTATTTT.

The chain has TRBV30 and TRBJ1-2; no definite D call. The CDR3 sequence is 12 residues long. Trimming pared 3 bases from V and 5 bases from J, leaving 10 bases between. The V gene's germline CDR1 is GTSNPN and CDR2 SVGIG (reference sequence). CDR3 protein: CAWRVRPYGYTF. The DNA of the CDR3 is TGTGCCTGGAGGGTCAGGCCGTATGGCTACACCTTC.

This clone showed up many times. This sequence joins TRBV6-8 and TRBJ2-6; D is possibly TRBD1 or TRBD2 (5 bases each). Germline CDR1 MNHGY, CDR2 SAAAGT. The CDR3 sequence is 16 residues long. V was pared by 5 bases and J by 0 bases, with 11 bases between. CDR3 amino acids: CASSDPGSSGANVLTF. The CDR3 bases are TGTGCCAGCAGTGACCCAGGGAGCTCTGGGGCCAACGTCCTGACTTTC.

This rearrangement joins TRBV15 to TRBJ1-2; tentatively, D is TRBD1 (6 bases). The CDR3 consists of 15 residues. In germline, CDR1 is LNHNV, CDR2 YYDKDF (reference sequence). V was cut by 3 bases and J by 6 bases, with 17 bases left in between. The CDR3 loop reads CATSSQRGDRDGYTF. The CDR3, as DNA: TGTGCCACCAGCAGTCAAAGGGGGGATCGAGATGGCTACACCTTC.

The sample holds a few counts of this clone. The V gene is TRBV15, the J gene TRBJ2-3; 8 nucleotides align to TRBD2. Trimming took 0 bases from V and 3 from J; bases not matched to a gene: 2. This CDR3 is built from 15 residues. Per germline, CDR1 LNHNV and CDR2 YYDKDF (reference sequence). For the CDR3, the DNA is TGTGCCACCAGCAGAGATATAGCGGGGACAGATACGCAGTATTTT. Translating gives CATSRDIAGTDTQYF.

This chain connects TRBV11-3 to TRBJ2-3, with TRBD1 matching over 11 bases. The CDR3 runs to 15 residues. Trimming at V came to 5 bases and at J to 4 bases, leaving 5 bases not matched to a gene. Germline values: CDR1 SGHNT, CDR2 YENEEA. The CDR3, as DNA: TGTGCCAGCAGCCTAGGACAGGGGGCCTCAGATACGCAGTATTTT. Translated, it gives CASSLGQGASDTQYF.

This clone has only a few counts. The V call is TRBV18, the J call TRBJ1-4; no firm D call. The CDR3 has 13 residues. The germline V gene has CDR1 KGHSH and CDR2 LQKENI. Trimming cost V 1 base and J 8 bases, with 8 bases left between them. The CDR3 DNA reads as TGTGCCAGCTCACCACTGGACCAAGAAAAACTGTTTTTT. This encodes CASSPLDQEKLFF. The full variable domain, its missing parts supplied by reference TRBV18 and TRBJ1-4, is NAGVMQNPRHLVRRRGQEARLRCSPMKGHSHVYWYRQLPEEGLKFMVYLQKENIIDESGMPKERFSAEFPKEGPSILRIQQVVRGDSAAYFCASSPLDQEKLFFGSGTQLSVL.

This chain links TRBV29-1 with TRBJ2-1; 10 nucleotides line up with TRBD2. Looked up from germline, CDR1 is SQVTM and CDR2 is ANQGSEA. Germline trimming cut 3 bases from V and 4 bases from J; bases unmatched to any gene: 12. This CDR3 is built from 17 residues. CDR3 DNA sequence: TGCAGCGTTGATGGTCTACAGACTAGCGGGTTATACAATGAGCAGTTCTTC. Amino acids: CSVDGLQTSGLYNEQFF.

This chain uses TRBV19 with TRBJ2-3, with 8 bases fitting TRBD1. CDR1 is LNHDA, CDR2 SQIVND, per germline (reference sequence). The length of the CDR3 is 15 residues. V trimming: 2 bases; J trimming: 3 bases; junction bases outside the gene matches: 4. In DNA form, the CDR3 reads TGTGCCAGTAGTATAACAGGGGGATGGACAGATACGCAGTATTTT. As protein: CASSITGGWTDTQYF.

The chain carries TRBV5-1 and TRBJ2-3, with TRBD1 identical over 8 bases. The CDR3 loop spans 14 amino acids. Germline CDR1 is SGHRS and CDR2 is YFSETQ. Losses at the gene ends were 5 bases for V and 0 bases for J; bases not matched to a gene: 2. CDR3 loop: CASSTGGSTDTQYF. DNA of the CDR3: TGCGCCAGCAGTACAGGGGGTAGCACAGATACGCAGTATTTT.

This clone has only a few counts. The chain couples TRBV15 to TRBJ1-1, with D uncertain. Germline values: CDR1 LNHNV, CDR2 YYDKDF (reference sequence). V was trimmed by 3 bases and J by 2 bases, leaving 19 bases between them. The CDR3 loop spans 17 amino acids. The CDR3 bases are TGTGCCACCAGCAGCAATCCTCCTGGCGGCAGAAACACTGAAGCTTTCTTT. This sequence encodes CATSSNPPGGRNTEAFF.

The gene calls are TRBV6-8 and TRBJ2-2; possible D gene TRBD1, 6 bases. Germline V gene lookup returns CDR1 MNHGY and CDR2 SAAAGT. The CDR3 is 14 residues long. The V end lost 4 bases, the J end lost 4 bases, and 10 bases lay between the germline ends. This CDR3 reads CASSSDSGTGELFF. CDR3 nucleotides: TGTGCCAGCAGTTCGGACAGTGGCACCGGGGAGCTGTTTTTT.

This clone was observed a handful of times. CDR3 sequence (DNA): TGTGCCAGCAGTTACTCACAGAGTGTAGAGCAGTACTTC. It specifies CASSYSQSVEQYF. V usage is TRBV6-8 and J usage is TRBJ2-7; D not certain. This CDR3 contains 13 residues. V was clipped by 0 bases and J by 7 bases, with 10 bases between them. The germline gives CDR1 MNHGY, CDR2 SAAAGT.

The genes are TRBV11-3 and TRBJ2-5; 9 bases map to TRBD2. The J segment lost 2 bases and the V segment lost 0 bases, leaving 4 bases of the junction unmatched. The germline gives CDR1 SGHNT, CDR2 YENEEA. This CDR3 is built from 16 residues. CDR3 coding DNA: TGTGCCAGCAGCTTAGAAGCGGGGGGTACGCAAGAGACCCAGTACTTC. Translating it yields CASSLEAGGTQETQYF.

This clone was recorded only once. The genes are TRBV19 and TRBJ2-1, with 12 nucleotides matching TRBD2. The CDR3 extends over 15 amino acids. The V segment lost 3 bases and the J segment 8 bases; nucleotides outside the gene matches: 5. Germline V gene data show CDR1 as LNHDA and CDR2 as SQIVND (reference sequence). The CDR3 is CASSIGLAGGDEQFF. The DNA for the CDR3 is TGTGCCAGTAGTATCGGGCTAGCGGGAGGGGATGAGCAGTTCTTC.

This clone has at least ten counts. The chain recombines TRBV6-8 with TRBJ1-1; D is undetermined. With 0 bases removed from V and 6 bases from J, the gap between germline ends came to 11 bases. The CDR3 consists of 14 residues. Germline-derived CDR1 and CDR2 are MNHGY and SAAAGT. The CDR3 DNA reads as TGTGCCAGCAGTTACTCGAGTAGTGAGCCTGAAGCTTTCTTT. This gives the protein CASSYSSSEPEAFF.

J is TRBJ1-5 and V is TRBV29-1, with 7 bases fitting TRBD1. The junction had 8 bases not matched to a gene; V was cut back by 3 bases and J by 6 bases. Germline assignment: CDR1 SQVTM and CDR2 ANQGSEA. The CDR3 extends over 14 amino acids. CDR3 region: CSVDGDRVGQPQHF. The CDR3 DNA reads TGCAGCGTTGACGGCGACAGGGTGGGTCAGCCCCAGCATTTT.

The rearrangement uses TRBV30 and TRBJ2-7, with 10 bases matching TRBD1. V dropped 3 bases and J dropped 3; count of bases not matched to a gene: 5. Germline values: CDR1 GTSNPN, CDR2 SVGIG (reference sequence). This CDR3 is 14 amino acids long. CDR3 protein: CAWSRDRGFYEQYF. CDR3 DNA: TGTGCCTGGAGCCGGGACAGGGGCTTCTACGAGCAGTACTTC.

This clone was seen only a few times. The V call is TRBV28, the J call TRBJ1-2; the match to TRBD1 covers 8 bases. The CDR3 length is 15 residues. Germline CDR1 reads MDHEN; CDR2 reads SYDVKM. Germline trimming cut 4 bases from V and 5 bases from J; bases unmatched to any gene: 9. The CDR3 region is CASSYLDREEYGYTF. CDR3 in DNA: TGTGCCAGCAGTTACTTGGACAGGGAGGAGTATGGCTACACCTTC.

The chain recombines TRBV30 with TRBJ1-5; D possibly corresponds to TRBD1 (6 bases). CDR1 is GTSNPN and CDR2 is SVGIG in the germline V gene (reference sequence). The CDR3 contains 15 residues. V dropped 1 base and J dropped 7 bases, with 17 bases sitting between them. The CDR3 is CAWSGGPAQRQPQHF. The CDR3 DNA follows: TGTGCCTGGAGTGGGGGGCCCGCACAGAGGCAGCCCCAGCATTTT.

CDR3 in amino acids: CAGSGLSSDTQYF. The CDR3 nucleotides are TGTGCCGGCTCGGGACTGTCTAGTGATACGCAGTATTTT. The V gene is TRBV7-2, the J gene TRBJ2-3; D is perhaps TRBD2 (6 bases). The V end was cut by 11 bases, the J end by 6 bases, with 18 bases between. The CDR3 runs to 13 residues. The germline V gene has CDR1 SGHTA and CDR2 FQGNSA.

The V and J genes are TRBV30 and TRBJ1-5; 9 nucleotides match TRBD1. This CDR3 spans 15 amino acids. Germline V gene sequence: CDR1 GTSNPN, CDR2 SVGIG (reference sequence). J was trimmed by 5 bases and V by 0 bases; bases with no gene match: 5. The chain's CDR3 is CAWSVPGQGYQPQHF. The CDR3 DNA follows: TGTGCCTGGAGTGTACCGGGACAGGGTTATCAGCCCCAGCATTTT.

The V call is TRBV11-3, the J call TRBJ2-1; TRBD1 agrees at 10 bases. CDR3 length: 16 amino acids. V shed 1 base and J 4 bases; nucleotides not matched to a gene: 4. From germline, CDR1 is SGHNT and CDR2 YENEEA. In DNA, the CDR3 is TGTGCCAGCAGCTTAGTCCTGGGACAGGGGTACAATGAGCAGTTCTTC. Amino acid sequence: CASSLVLGQGYNEQFF.